The 10 T cell receptor beta chains below come from one sample, sequenced in a study of molecular identifiers for immune sequencing clone quantification. Each CDR3 protein is one row after TCRdb ran MiXCR on the PCR reads. The sample records more than 450,000 distinct CDR3 sequences, 20% to 25% being singletons. What was sequenced was naive CD8+ T cells from blood, with Jurkat cell RNA spiked in. The subset was: FACS-sorted CD8+CD4-CCR7+CD45RA+ naive T cells. Receptors originate from a human donor in good health. Some libraries in this study had Jurkat cell RNA spiked in.

This clonotype was observed a few times. The chain combines TRBV20-1 with TRBJ1-1; D possibly corresponds to TRBD1 (6 bases). Trimming shortened V by 3 bases and J by 4 bases, and 18 bases separated the two germline ends. Germline V gene sequence: CDR1 DFQATT, CDR2 SNEGSKA (reference sequence). This CDR3 is built from 15 residues. CDR3: CSASESQGTGTEAFF. The CDR3 coding sequence is TGCAGTGCTAGCGAAAGCCAGGGGACCGGCACTGAAGCTTTCTTT.

This clonotype was counted ten times or more. CDR3 region: CASSSGGSTGELFF. The CDR3 coding sequence is TGTGCCAGCAGCTCGGGTGGAAGTACCGGGGAGCTGTTTTTT. The chain has TRBV7-9 and TRBJ2-2, with D hard to call. The ends were cut back, 4 bases at V and 5 bases at J, with 11 bases in the middle. CDR3 length: 14 amino acids. In germline, CDR1 is SEHNR, CDR2 FQNEAQ (reference sequence).

Ten or more counts support this clonotype. The rearrangement links TRBV7-9 to TRBJ2-5; D is possibly TRBD2 (5 bases). The CDR3 is 15 residues long. V lost 1 base and J 1 base, leaving 10 bases between the germline ends. Germline loops: CDR1 SEHNR, CDR2 FQNEAQ (reference sequence). DNA of the CDR3: TGTGCCAGCAGCTTAGGAGCGGTGACCCAAGAGACCCAGTACTTC. Amino acid sequence: CASSLGAVTQETQYF.

In its sample, this clonotype was seen many times. CDR3 in DNA: TGTGCCAGCAGCCCCAGGACCGAGATTTACGAGCAGTACTTC. Translating it yields CASSPRTEIYEQYF. The rearrangement joins TRBV7-9 to TRBJ2-7, with D hard to call. V shed 5 bases and J shed 4 bases, with 15 bases lying between them. Per germline, CDR1 SEHNR and CDR2 FQNEAQ (reference sequence). The CDR3 totals 14 residues.

V and J are TRBV28 and TRBJ2-1, with D uncertain. The V and J ends lost 5 bases and 4 bases respectively, with 18 bases between them. The length of the CDR3 is 16 residues. CDR1 is MDHEN and CDR2 is SYDVKM in the germline V gene. The chain's CDR3 is CASSPHPGSVYNEQFF. The CDR3 DNA reads as TGTGCCAGCAGTCCCCATCCGGGTTCTGTTTACAATGAGCAGTTCTTC.

This clonotype was observed a few times. The V and J genes are TRBV4-3 and TRBJ2-7, with 10 positions matching TRBD2. V shed 0 bases, J shed 4 bases, and the junction held 3 bases outside the gene matches. The CDR3 sequence is 15 residues long. Germline V lookup: CDR1 LGHNA, CDR2 YSLEER. CDR3 DNA: TGCGCCAGCAGCCAAGATGCTAGCGGGAGATACGAGCAGTACTTC. Translating gives CASSQDASGRYEQYF.

This clonotype was detected a few times. V and J are TRBV29-1 and TRBJ2-7; the match to TRBD2 covers 10 bases. The junction had 4 bases not matched to a gene; V was cut back by 6 bases and J by 5 bases. The CDR3 spans 12 residues. Germline loops: CDR1 SQVTM, CDR2 ANQGSEA. The CDR3 bases are TGCAGCGTCCTAGCGGGAGTCCACGAGCAGTACTTC. This translates into CSVLAGVHEQYF.

The V call is TRBV11-2, the J call TRBJ2-2; 9 positions agree with TRBD1. The CDR3 is 17 residues long. CDR1 and CDR2 (germline): SGHAT, FQNNGV. The trim removed 1 base at V and 6 bases at J, leaving 9 bases unmatched. CDR3 protein: CASSLVFGTGPAGELFF. As DNA, the CDR3 is TGTGCCAGCAGCTTAGTTTTCGGGACAGGGCCAGCCGGGGAGCTGTTTTTT.

This clonotype has only a few counts. V gene TRBV7-9 combines with J gene TRBJ2-2; D not resolved. In germline, CDR1 is SEHNR, CDR2 FQNEAQ (reference sequence). The CDR3 covers 14 residues. Trimming removed 1 base from V and 6 bases from J, with 9 bases in between. As DNA, the CDR3 is TGTGCCAGCAGCTTAGACGTCAATGCCGGGGAGCTGTTTTTT. Protein sequence: CASSLDVNAGELFF.

To note about this clonotype: This may be a read error, as it is one base from a much larger clone. This chain connects TRBV28 to TRBJ2-5; D might be TRBD1 or TRBD2, each matching 5 bases. CDR3 length equals 14 residues. Germline lookup yields CDR1 MDHEN and CDR2 SYDVKM. This chain's CDR3 is CASSPWDGQETQCF. The CDR3 DNA is TGTGCCAGCAGTCCCTGGGACGGCCAAGAGACCCAGTGCTTC.